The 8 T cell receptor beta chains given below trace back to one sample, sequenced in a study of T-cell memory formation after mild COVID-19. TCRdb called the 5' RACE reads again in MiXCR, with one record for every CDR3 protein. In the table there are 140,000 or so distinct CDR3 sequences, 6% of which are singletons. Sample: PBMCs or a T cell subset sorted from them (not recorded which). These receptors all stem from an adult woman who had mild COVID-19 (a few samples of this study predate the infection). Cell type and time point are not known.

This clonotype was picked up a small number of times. CDR3 loop: CASSPLDNGEKLFF. Here the CDR3 DNA reads TGTGCCAGCTCACCACTCGACAATGGTGAAAAACTGTTTTTT. The J gene is TRBJ1-4, the V gene TRBV18; D unresolved. This CDR3 spans 14 amino acids. From germline, CDR1 is KGHSH and CDR2 LQKENI. The V end lost 1 base, the J end lost 7 bases, and 10 bases lay between the germline ends.

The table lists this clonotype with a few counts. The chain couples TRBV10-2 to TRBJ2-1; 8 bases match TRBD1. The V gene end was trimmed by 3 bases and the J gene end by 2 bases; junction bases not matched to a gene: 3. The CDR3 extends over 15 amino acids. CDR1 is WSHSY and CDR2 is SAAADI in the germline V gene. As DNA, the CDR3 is TGCGCCAGCAGTGACAGGGGACAGGCCTACAATGAGCAGTTCTTC. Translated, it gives CASSDRGQAYNEQFF.

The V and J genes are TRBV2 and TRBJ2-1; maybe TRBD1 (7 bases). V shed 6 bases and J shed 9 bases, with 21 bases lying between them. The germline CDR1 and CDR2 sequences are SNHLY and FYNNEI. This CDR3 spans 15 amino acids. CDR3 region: CASRRRPGGTLEQFF. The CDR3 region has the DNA TGTGCCAGCAGGAGACGTCCAGGGGGGACACTTGAGCAGTTCTTC.

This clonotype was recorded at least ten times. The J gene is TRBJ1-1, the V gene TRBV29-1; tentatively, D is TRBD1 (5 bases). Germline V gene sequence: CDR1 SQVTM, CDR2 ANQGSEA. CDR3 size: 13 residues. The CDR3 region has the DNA TGCGTTGCCCACCGGGGCCGGTACACTGAAGCTTTCTTT. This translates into CVAHRGRYTEAFF.

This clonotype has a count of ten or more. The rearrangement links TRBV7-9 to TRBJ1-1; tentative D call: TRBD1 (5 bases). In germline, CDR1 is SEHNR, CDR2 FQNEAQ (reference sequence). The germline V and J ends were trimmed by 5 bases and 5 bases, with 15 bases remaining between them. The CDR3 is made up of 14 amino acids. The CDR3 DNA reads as TGTGCCAGCAGCCCCCGGGGCAGGGAGACTGAAGCTTTCTTT. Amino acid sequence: CASSPRGRETEAFF.

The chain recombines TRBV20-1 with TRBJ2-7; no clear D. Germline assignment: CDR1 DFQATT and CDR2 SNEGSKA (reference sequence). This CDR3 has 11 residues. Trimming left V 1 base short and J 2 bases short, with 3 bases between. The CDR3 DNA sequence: TGCAGTGCTAGAGGGACCTACGAGCAGTACTTC. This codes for CSARGTYEQYF.

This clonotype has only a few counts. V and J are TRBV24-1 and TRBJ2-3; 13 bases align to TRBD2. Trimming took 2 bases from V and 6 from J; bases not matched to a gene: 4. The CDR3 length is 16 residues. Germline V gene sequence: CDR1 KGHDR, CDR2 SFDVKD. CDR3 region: CATSDSTSGGHDTQYF. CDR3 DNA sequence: TGTGCCACCAGTGATTCGACTAGCGGGGGGCATGATACGCAGTATTTT.

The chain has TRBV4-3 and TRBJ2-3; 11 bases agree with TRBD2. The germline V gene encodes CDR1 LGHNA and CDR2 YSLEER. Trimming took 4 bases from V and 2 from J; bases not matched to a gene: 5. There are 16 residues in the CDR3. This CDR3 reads CASSRRLAGNTDTQYF. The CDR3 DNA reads TGCGCCAGCAGCCGCCGACTAGCGGGGAACACAGATACGCAGTATTTT.